A selection of T cell receptor beta chains follows, all from one sample in a study of blood T cell repertoires in COVID-19. The assay was immunoSEQ multiplex PCR, and TCRdb's table has in-frame clones only and misses some. The table shows over 110,000 clones, with around 90% occurring only once. Sequenced material: peripheral blood. The receptor set was obtained from a man between 65 and 85 years old with acute or convalescent COVID-19. Both conserved end residues are part of each CDR3. The D gene is left open where the match is weak. Size tells how often a clone was seen (once, few, many) or the class of an expanded clone, and some rows leave it out.

clone size,J gene,V gene,D gene,CDR3 protein,CDR3 DNA
NA,TRBJ2-1,TRBV3-1/TRBV3-2,TRBD2,CASSLGLAGGEQFF,TGTGCCAGCAGCCTGGGACTAGCGGGGGGCGAGCAGTTCTTC
NA,TRBJ2-1,TRBV5-1,NA,CASSDGVVAGQFF,TGCGCCAGCAGCGATGGGGTTGTGGCGGGGCAGTTCTTC
NA,TRBJ1-5,TRBV19,NA,CASSIVRYSNQPQHF,TGTGCCAGTAGTATAGTCAGGTATAGCAATCAGCCCCAGCATTTT
NA,TRBJ2-7,TRBV9,NA,CASSPQIDSSYEQYF,TGTGCCAGCAGCCCGCAGATCGACAGTTCCTACGAGCAGTACTTC
NA,TRBJ2-1,TRBV11-2,NA,CASSLEAGYNEQFF,TGTGCCAGCAGCTTAGAAGCCGGGTACAATGAGCAGTTCTTC
NA,TRBJ2-7,TRBV6-5,NA,CASSYTRDTANEQYF,TGTGCCAGCAGTTACACCCGGGACACAGCCAACGAGCAGTACTTC
NA,TRBJ2-5,TRBV3-1/TRBV3-2,TRBD1,CASSQGTGGETQYF,TGTGCCAGCAGCCAAGGGACAGGGGGAGAGACCCAGTACTTC
once,TRBJ1-1,TRBV15,NA,CATSSPHRGASSAEAFF,TGTGCCACCAGCAGTCCCCACCGGGGGGCGTCGTCCGCTGAAGCTTTCTTT
NA,TRBJ2-1,TRBV6-1,TRBD2,CASSESVAGGPPNEQFF,TGTGCCAGCAGTGAATCCGTAGCGGGAGGGCCTCCGAATGAGCAGTTCTTC
NA,TRBJ1-3,TRBV7-2,TRBD1,CASRLRGTNTIYF,TGTGCCAGCAGGCTCAGGGGGACAAACACCATATATTTT
NA,TRBJ2-7,TRBV19,TRBD1,CASRHPGQGYEQYF,TGTGCCAGTAGGCATCCGGGACAGGGCTACGAGCAGTACTTC
NA,TRBJ2-3,TRBV3-1/TRBV3-2,TRBD2,CASSQGGTSGWSDTQYF,TGTGCCAGCAGCCAAGGTGGGACTAGCGGGTGGTCGGATACGCAGTATTTT
NA,TRBJ2-3,TRBV13,TRBD2,CASSPRLAEVTDTQYF,TGTGCCAGCAGCCCCCGACTAGCGGAGGTCACAGATACGCAGTATTTT
NA,TRBJ2-3,TRBV5-1,NA,CASSSGSTDTQYF,TGCGCCAGCAGCTCGGGTAGCACAGATACGCAGTATTTT
NA,TRBJ2-7,TRBV2,NA,CASSPGSGVGSHEQYF,TGTGCCAGCAGTCCGGGGTCCGGGGTGGGGTCCCACGAGCAGTACTTC
NA,TRBJ2-5,TRBV7-2,TRBD2,CASSLVPLAGMETQYF,TGTGCCAGCAGCTTAGTGCCGCTAGCGGGGATGGAGACCCAGTACTTC
NA,TRBJ1-1,TRBV6-5,TRBD1,CASSYSVQGGAFF,TGTGCCAGCAGTTACTCGGTACAGGGGGGAGCTTTCTTT
NA,TRBJ2-5,TRBV5-4,TRBD2,CATRGVFLGETQYF,TGTGCTACGCGGGGGGTCTTCCTGGGAGAGACCCAGTACTTC
NA,TRBJ1-1,TRBV5-1,NA,CASSTGNTEAFF,TGCGCCAGTTCGACAGGCAACACTGAAGCTTTCTTT
once,TRBJ2-5,TRBV29-1,TRBD2,CSVEDSGPSGVETQYF,TGCAGCGTTGAAGATTCCGGCCCTAGCGGAGTAGAGACCCAGTACTTC
NA,TRBJ1-1,TRBV7-9,NA,CASSGTGSPNLEAFF,TGTGCCAGCAGCGGAACGGGATCTCCTAACCTTGAAGCTTTCTTT
NA,TRBJ2-7,TRBV3-1/TRBV3-2,NA,CASSQAGVSSYEQYF,TGTGCCAGCAGCCAAGCCGGGGTTAGCTCCTACGAGCAGTACTTC
NA,TRBJ1-2,TRBV2,TRBD1,CASRVTGAGDGYTF,TGTGCCAGCAGGGTCACAGGGGCCGGCGATGGCTACACCTTC
once,TRBJ2-2,TRBV19,NA,CASSILAGMNGELFF,TGTGCCAGTAGTATATTGGCGGGGATGAACGGGGAGCTGTTTTTT
few,TRBJ2-5,TRBV10-2,TRBD2,CASREGMLAGGPSDRTQYF,TGCGCCAGCCGAGAGGGGATGCTAGCGGGGGGGCCTTCAGATCGGACCCAGTACTTC
NA,TRBJ2-2,TRBV2,NA,CASSRQEPTGELFF,TGTGCCAGCAGCCGACAGGAGCCGACCGGGGAGCTGTTTTTT